Shown below are 9 T cell receptor beta chains from a single sample sequenced in a study of type 1 regulatory T cells (dated by TCRdb to the early 2020s). The sequencer listed for this sample is Illumina MiSeq. TCRdb reran the public reads through fastp at Q25 and MiXCR, keeping productive beta chains. Each entry merges the rows of one CDR3 protein and shows their most common DNA and genes. The sample has 80,000 to 100,000 distinct CDR3 sequences on record, roughly 28% of them singletons. The ten largest make up roughly 2.2% of the sample. Sequencing was carried out using CD4+ T cells, either the whole sample or a sorted fraction (not recorded which). The receptor source for this set is a human donor in good health.

The table lists this clonotype with a few counts. The rearrangement uses TRBV7-2 and TRBJ2-7, with 12 bases identical to TRBD2. This CDR3 region has 15 residues. V dropped 5 bases and J dropped 7; count of bases not matched to a gene: 9. Germline loops: CDR1 SGHTA, CDR2 FQGNSA. The CDR3 DNA reads as TGTGCCAGCAGCCCGAGACTAGCGGGAGCGGAAGAGCAGTACTTC. Amino acids: CASSPRLAGAEEQYF. The whole variable domain, filled in from reference TRBV7-2 and TRBJ2-7, reads GAGVSQSPSNKVTEKGKDVELRCDPISGHTALYWYRQSLGQGLEFLIYFQGNSAPDKSGLPSDRFSAERTGGSVSTLTIQRTQQEDSAVYLCASSPRLAGAEEQYFGPGTRLTVT.

This sequence joins TRBV11-2 and TRBJ1-4, with D perhaps matching TRBD1 (5 bases). V dropped 3 bases and J dropped 11 bases, with 28 bases sitting between them. Germline V gene sequence: CDR1 SGHAT, CDR2 FQNNGV. The CDR3 is 18 residues long. CDR3 in DNA: TGTGCCAGCAGCTTGGGAAACCTACCTCCTGGGGCAAGTTCGAAACTGTTTTTT. Its translation is CASSLGNLPPGASSKLFF.

This clonotype was counted only a few times. The CDR3 region is CASSFGDRDLDGYTF. The CDR3, as DNA: TGCGCCAGCAGCTTTGGGGACAGGGATTTGGATGGCTACACCTTC. The V call is TRBV5-1, the J call TRBJ1-2; TRBD1 matches at 9 bases. The V segment lost 2 bases and the J segment 6 bases; nucleotides outside the gene matches: 8. The CDR3 is 15 amino acids. Germline loops: CDR1 SGHRS, CDR2 YFSETQ.

This chain links TRBV20-1 with TRBJ2-3; D is uncertain. Per germline, CDR1 DFQATT and CDR2 SNEGSKA (reference sequence). Deletions cut 0 bases from V and 4 bases from J, with 17 bases between. The CDR3 is 16 residues long. The CDR3 protein is CSAREEVIGPADTQYF. The CDR3 nucleotides read TGCAGTGCTAGAGAAGAAGTAATCGGTCCCGCAGATACGCAGTATTTT.

Here the CDR3 DNA reads TGCGCCAGCAGCCTGGAGGGACAGATATATGGCTACACCTTC. Translation: CASSLEGQIYGYTF. This chain uses TRBV5-1 with TRBJ1-2; 7 nucleotides match TRBD1. In germline, CDR1 is SGHRS, CDR2 YFSETQ. The junction had 8 bases not matched to a gene; V was cut back by 4 bases and J by 5 bases. This CDR3 has 14 amino acids.

This clonotype has only one observation. The chain is built from TRBV6-4 and TRBJ2-3; no firm D call. Trimming removed 4 bases from V and 0 bases from J, with 11 bases in between. Per the germline V gene, CDR1 is MRHNA and CDR2 is SNTAGT. The CDR3 extends over 15 amino acids. The DNA of the CDR3 is TGTGCCAGCAGTGTTAACGGGTGGAGCACAGATACGCAGTATTTT. Its protein product is CASSVNGWSTDTQYF.

This sequence joins TRBV20-1 and TRBJ2-7, with 12 bases that match TRBD2. The V and J ends lost 7 bases and 7 bases, in that order; junction bases with no gene match: 14. The CDR3 consists of 15 residues. The germline V gene has CDR1 DFQATT and CDR2 SNEGSKA (reference sequence). The CDR3 DNA follows: TGCAGTGGGTTCCTAGCGGGAGGGCCGCTGCAGGAGCAGTACTTC. This encodes CSGFLAGGPLQEQYF.

In DNA, the CDR3 is TGCAGCGTCGGGACTAGCGGGGGGGAGACCCAGTACTTC. Amino acid sequence: CSVGTSGGETQYF. This chain links TRBV29-1 with TRBJ2-5, with 15 positions matching TRBD2. J gave up 5 bases and V 6 bases, and 1 base lay outside the gene matches. From germline, CDR1 is SQVTM and CDR2 ANQGSEA. The CDR3 is 13 residues long.

The V call is TRBV15, the J call TRBJ1-5; D is undetermined. Germline V gene sequence: CDR1 LNHNV, CDR2 YYDKDF (reference sequence). V gave up 0 bases and J gave up 2 bases, with 14 bases separating them. There are 17 residues in the CDR3. The CDR3 here is CATSRDDREWGNQPQHF. DNA of the CDR3: TGTGCCACCAGCAGAGATGATCGGGAGTGGGGCAATCAGCCCCAGCATTTT.